This T cell receptor beta chain derives from a study of T cells in Graves' hyperthyroidism and ophthalmopathy. This clonotype was counted many times. Antigen specificity is unknown. Study-level results: The majority of expanded thyroid clonotypes above 0.001 also appeared in blood.

The source material, RNA transcripts, was used to amplify TCR beta CDR3 regions. A first-round RT-PCR of the TCR CDR3 used the HTBI primer set. TCRdb redid the calling of the multiplex PCR reads with MiXCR, one entry per CDR3 protein. The sample consists of hundreds of thousands of distinct CDR3 sequences, over 15% of them appearing once. This receptor was obtained from a woman younger than 30 with Graves' hyperthyroidism. Sequencing input: blood.

The CDR3 region has the DNA TGTGCCAGCAGCTTCAGCAATAACGATGAGCAGTTCTTC. Amino acid sequence: CASSFSNNDEQFF. The V call is TRBV7-9, the J call TRBJ2-1; D unresolved. The CDR3 spans 13 residues. CDR1 and CDR2 (germline): SEHNR, FQNEAQ (reference sequence). The ends were cut back, 3 bases at V and 8 bases at J, with 11 bases in the middle. The whole variable domain, remainder taken from reference TRBV7-9 and TRBJ2-1, is DTGVSQNPRHKITKRGQNVTFRCDPISEHNRLYWYRQTLGQGPEFLTYFQNEAQLEKSRLLSDRFSAERPKGSFSTLEIQRTEQGDSAMYLCASSFSNNDEQFFGPGTRLTVL.